This T cell receptor beta chain was recorded in a study of shared clonotypes between healthy human individuals. Data came from immunoSEQ multiplex PCR; TCRdb stores just in-frame clones and leaves some out. The data contain roughly 2.2 million clones, more than 85% of them singletons. From germline, CDR1 is MGHRA and CDR2 YSYEKL. V lost 0 bases and J 3 bases, leaving 14 bases between the germline ends. There are 16 residues in the CDR3. Sequences were obtained from naive CD4+ T cells from PBMCs. This sample's subset: CD45RA+ positively selected. This clonotype was sampled from a young man in good health. Some clones in this sample may be carry-over from other donors' samples. This chain uses TRBV4-1 with TRBJ1-1; no clear D gene. For the CDR3, the DNA is TGCGCCAGCAGCCAAGATAATAGGGTGGGGTACACTGAAGCTTTCTTT. As protein: CASSQDNRVGYTEAFF.